The clone carrying this T cell receptor beta chain is a singleton in its sample. This sample is part of a study of blood T cell repertoires in COVID-19. Across the whole study: The United States, Italy and Spain were the sources of the acute and convalescent COVID-19 samples. T cells, B-cell-depleted T cells, or PBMCs supplied cDNA or gDNA.

How the authors handled the data: Counts of nucleated cells, estimated from reference gene primer amplification, were obtained. TCRdb's table, derived via immunoSEQ multiplex PCR, lists solely in-frame clones and lacks some. The V and J calls and the clone size are those of that table, but D and trimming were determined from the DNA. The table has some 400,000 clones, about four fifths seen once. Material for sequencing was peripheral blood. The sequence came from a human donor with acute or convalescent COVID-19. The donor label of this sample is uncertain.

In nucleotides, the CDR3 is TGTGCCACCAGCAGAGATTACGGGGACGAGCAGTACTTC. It is translated as CATSRDYGDEQYF. This chain connects TRBV15 to TRBJ2-7; TRBD2 might be the D (5 bases). The CDR3 consists of 13 residues. Trimming removed 0 bases from V and 5 bases from J, with 8 bases in between. Germline V CDR1 and CDR2: LNHNV, YYDKDF (reference sequence).